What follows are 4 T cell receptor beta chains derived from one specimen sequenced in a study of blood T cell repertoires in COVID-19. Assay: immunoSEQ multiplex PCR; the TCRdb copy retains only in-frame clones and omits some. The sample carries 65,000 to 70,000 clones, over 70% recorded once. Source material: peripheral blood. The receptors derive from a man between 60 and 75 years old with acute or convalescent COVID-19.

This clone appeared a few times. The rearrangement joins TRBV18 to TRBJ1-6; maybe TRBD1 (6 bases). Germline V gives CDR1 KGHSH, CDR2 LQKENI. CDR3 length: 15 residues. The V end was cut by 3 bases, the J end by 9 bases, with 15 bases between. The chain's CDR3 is CASSPRGGGGSPLHF. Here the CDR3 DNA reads TGTGCCAGCTCACCGAGAGGGGGAGGGGGTTCACCCCTCCACTTT.

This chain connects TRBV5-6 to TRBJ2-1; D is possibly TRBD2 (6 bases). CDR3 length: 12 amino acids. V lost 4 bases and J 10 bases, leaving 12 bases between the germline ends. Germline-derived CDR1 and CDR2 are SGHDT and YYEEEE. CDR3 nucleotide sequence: TGTGCCAGCAGCACAACCGGGAGCGAGCAGTTCTTC. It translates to CASSTTGSEQFF.

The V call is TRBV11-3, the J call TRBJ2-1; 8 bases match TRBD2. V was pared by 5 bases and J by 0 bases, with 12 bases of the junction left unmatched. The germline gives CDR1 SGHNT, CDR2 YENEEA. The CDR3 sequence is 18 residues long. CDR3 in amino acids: CASSLGIGGESSYNEQFF. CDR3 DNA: TGTGCCAGCAGCCTAGGAATCGGGGGGGAGAGCTCCTACAATGAGCAGTTCTTC.

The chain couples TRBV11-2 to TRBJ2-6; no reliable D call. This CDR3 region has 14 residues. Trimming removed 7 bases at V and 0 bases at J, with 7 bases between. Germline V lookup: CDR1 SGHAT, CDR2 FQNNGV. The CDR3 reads CASKQSSGANVLTF. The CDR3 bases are TGTGCCAGCAAGCAAAGCTCTGGGGCCAACGTCCTGACTTTC. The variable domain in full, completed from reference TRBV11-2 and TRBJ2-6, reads EAGVAQSPRYKIIEKRQSVAFWCNPISGHATLYWYQQILGQGPKLLIQFQNNGVVDDSQLPKDRFSAERLKGVDSTLKIQPAKLEDSAVYLCASKQSSGANVLTFGAGSRLTVL.